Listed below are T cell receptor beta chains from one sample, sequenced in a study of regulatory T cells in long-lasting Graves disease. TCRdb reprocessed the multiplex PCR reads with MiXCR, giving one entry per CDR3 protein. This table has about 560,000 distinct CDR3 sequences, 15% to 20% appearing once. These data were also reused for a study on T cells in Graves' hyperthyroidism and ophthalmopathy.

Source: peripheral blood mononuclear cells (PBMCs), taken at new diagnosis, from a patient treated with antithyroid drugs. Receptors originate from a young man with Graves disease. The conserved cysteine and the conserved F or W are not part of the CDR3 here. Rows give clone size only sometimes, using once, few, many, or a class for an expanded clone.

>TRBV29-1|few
SVPIAGGPNEQF
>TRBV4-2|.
ASSQDRSSGVTGELF
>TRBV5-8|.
ASSPGQMFSGNTIY
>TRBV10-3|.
AISGGQYTGELF
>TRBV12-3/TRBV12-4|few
ASSFSGWSTEAF
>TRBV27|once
ASSLGQKNTGELF
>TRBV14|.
ASSPFTRDSVYNEQF
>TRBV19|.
ASWDRLNQPQH
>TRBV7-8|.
ASSFQGQGNEQF
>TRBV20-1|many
SAWGLAGTGTYEQY
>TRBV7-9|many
ASSLEPSTLNQQY
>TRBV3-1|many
ASSPPGASYEQY
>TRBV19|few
ASSSLDRGGQPQH
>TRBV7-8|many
ASSLAGPEAF
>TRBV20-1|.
SARRAAAGTEAF
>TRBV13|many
ASSLDMNTEAF
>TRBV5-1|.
ASSLAGGPGLVTKETQY
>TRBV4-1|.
ASSQVEPDERY
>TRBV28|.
ASSLSYGRGGNEQY
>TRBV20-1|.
SAGDPNQPQH
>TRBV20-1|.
SARASGGRATDTQY
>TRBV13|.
ASSLGGGTGEQF
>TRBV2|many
ASTGQGANEQY
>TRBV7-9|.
ASSLAVGPLYEKLF
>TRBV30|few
AWSPKRTASGETQY
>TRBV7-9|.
ASSLRRDRGLEQF
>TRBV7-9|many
ASSSPPVDTQY
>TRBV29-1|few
SVGQGGVNQPQH
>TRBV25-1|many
ASSAKVGEAKNIQY
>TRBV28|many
ASTLSRAYEQY
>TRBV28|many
ASRPGTSGSWETQY
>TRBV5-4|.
AINGQGSRDTQY
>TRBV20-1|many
SARRLAIREQF
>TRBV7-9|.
ASSLRTDRNEKLF
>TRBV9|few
ASSPGQGGEIGETQY